These T cell receptor beta chains were read from a single sample in a study of T cell responses to AZD1222 COVID-19 vaccine. Sequencing was performed with immunoSEQ multiplex PCR; in TCRdb, only in-frame clones are kept and a portion is missing. The sample contains some 140,000 clones, approximately 91% of which appear only once. Sequenced material: peripheral blood, taken 28 days after the second AZD1222 dose. The receptors here all came from an adult who received the AZD1222 COVID-19 vaccine. Both conserved end residues are part of each CDR3. The D gene is left open where the match is weak. The size entry is marked missing in some rows and otherwise reads once, few, many or a size class.

j_call | d_call | v_call | clone_size | cdr3_aa | cdr3_nt
TRBJ1-3 | TRBD1 | TRBV12-3/TRBV12-4 | . | CASRDRAGNTIYF | TGTGCCAGCAGGGACAGGGCCGGAAACACCATATATTTT
TRBJ1-5 | . | TRBV27 | . | CASSFMVNQPQHF | TGTGCCAGCAGTTTTATGGTCAATCAGCCCCAGCATTTT
TRBJ2-7 | TRBD1 | TRBV28 | . | CASSLGTGAAYEQYF | TGTGCCAGCAGTTTAGGGACAGGGGCCGCCTACGAGCAGTACTTC
TRBJ1-2 | . | TRBV5-4 | . | CASSSRGARGYTF | TGTGCCAGCAGCTCCCGGGGTGCTAGGGGCTACACCTTC
TRBJ2-7 | TRBD2 | TRBV6-5 | . | CASSLPGLAREQYF | TGTGCCAGCAGTCTACCGGGACTAGCGCGAGAGCAGTACTTC
TRBJ2-7 | . | TRBV27 | . | CASSWTVNYEQYF | TGTGCCAGCAGTTGGACAGTTAACTACGAGCAGTACTTC
TRBJ2-2 | . | TRBV7-9 | . | CASSPLAVRTGELFF | TGTGCCAGCAGCCCTCTGGCGGTTAGGACCGGGGAGCTGTTTTTT
TRBJ2-5 | . | TRBV4-3 | . | CASSQGEGVQETQYF | TGCGCCAGCAGCCAAGGGGAAGGGGTCCAAGAGACCCAGTACTTC
TRBJ2-7 | TRBD1 | TRBV11-2 | . | CASSLETGGNRYEQYF | TGTGCCAGCAGCCTTGAGACAGGGGGTAACCGCTACGAGCAGTACTTC
TRBJ1-2 | TRBD1 | TRBV19 | . | CASSPRQGNYGYTF | TGTGCCAGTAGTCCAAGACAGGGTAACTATGGCTACACCTTC
TRBJ1-6 | TRBD1 | TRBV27 | . | CASSLSGQGTSPLHF | TGTGCCAGCAGTTTATCGGGACAGGGGACTTCACCCCTCCACTTT
TRBJ1-4 | . | TRBV6-4 | . | CASSGGGAGDKLFF | TGTGCCAGCAGTGGCGGGGGCGCGGGGGACAAACTGTTTTTT
TRBJ2-3 | TRBD2 | TRBV6-9 | . | CASSPLAGFSTDTQYF | TGTGCCAGCAGTCCTTTAGCGGGCTTTAGCACAGATACGCAGTATTTT
TRBJ2-2 | . | TRBV24-1 | . | CATSDPTRANTGELFF | TGTGCCACCAGTGACCCGACGCGAGCGAACACCGGGGAGCTGTTTTTT
TRBJ2-7 | . | TRBV15 | few | CATSRGEGAYEQYF | TGTGCCACCAGCAGAGGGGAGGGGGCCTACGAGCAGTACTTC
TRBJ1-1 | . | TRBV18 | . | CASSPGQGRTEAFF | TGTGCCAGCTCACCGGGCCAAGGGAGGACTGAAGCTTTCTTT
TRBJ1-1 | . | TRBV7-8 | . | CASRRQELGLTEAFF | TGTGCCAGCAGACGACAGGAGTTGGGTCTGACTGAAGCTTTCTTT
TRBJ1-1 | TRBD1 | TRBV30 | . | CAWSVQDRVNTEAFF | TGTGCCTGGAGTGTCCAAGACAGGGTGAACACTGAAGCTTTCTTT
TRBJ1-1 | . | TRBV10-1 | . | CASMGLFMNTEAFF | TGCGCCAGCATGGGACTTTTTATGAACACTGAAGCTTTCTTT
TRBJ1-1 | . | TRBV6-6 | . | CASSLFTEAFF | TGTGCCAGCAGCCTTTTCACTGAAGCTTTCTTT
TRBJ1-6 | . | TRBV7-2 | . | CASRLSGYNSPLHF | TGTGCCAGCAGACTCTCCGGGTATAATTCACCCCTCCACTTT
TRBJ2-3 | . | TRBV11-3 | . | CASSLDRDTQYF | TGTGCCAGCAGCTTAGACAGGGATACGCAGTATTTT
TRBJ1-1 | TRBD1 | TRBV27 | . | CASSLKRQGAEAFF | TGTGCCAGCAGTTTGAAGAGACAGGGGGCAGAAGCTTTCTTT
TRBJ2-7 | TRBD1 | TRBV27 | . | CASKTNRGGGYEQYF | TGTGCCAGCAAAACTAACAGGGGTGGGGGCTACGAGCAGTACTTC
TRBJ2-1 | TRBD2 | TRBV7-2 | . | CASSLGWSGVYNEQFF | TGTGCCAGCAGCCTCGGTTGGAGCGGGGTTTACAATGAGCAGTTCTTC
TRBJ1-1 | TRBD1 | TRBV7-2 | . | CASSLTGKDTEAFF | TGTGCCAGCAGCTTGACAGGGAAGGACACTGAAGCTTTCTTT
TRBJ1-2 | . | TRBV12-3/TRBV12-4 | . | CASSLTTAYGYTF | TGTGCCAGCAGTTTAACGACGGCCTATGGCTACACCTTC
TRBJ1-1 | . | TRBV12-3/TRBV12-4 | . | CASSFNGHTEAFF | TGTGCCAGCAGTTTTAACGGCCACACTGAAGCTTTCTTT
TRBJ1-4 | . | TRBV5-5 | . | CASSRTVANEKLFF | TGTGCCAGCAGCCGGACAGTGGCTAATGAAAAACTGTTTTTT
TRBJ2-1 | . | TRBV5-1 | . | CASSLTGAGVDEQFF | TGCGCCAGCAGCTTGACTGGGGCTGGGGTCGATGAGCAGTTCTTC
TRBJ2-1 | TRBD2 | TRBV24-1 | . | CATSEPSGRGAQQFF | TGTGCCACCAGTGAACCGAGCGGGAGGGGGGCTCAGCAGTTCTTC
TRBJ1-4 | . | TRBV5-6 | . | CASSREFYGTNEKLFF | TGTGCCAGCAGCCGGGAGTTCTATGGCACTAATGAAAAACTGTTTTTT
TRBJ2-5 | . | TRBV30 | . | CAWSRGAQETQYF | TGTGCCTGGAGTCGGGGGGCTCAAGAGACCCAGTACTTC
TRBJ1-1 | . | TRBV28 | . | CASSLLNTEAFF | TGTGCCAGCAGTTTACTGAACACTGAAGCTTTCTTT
TRBJ1-6 | . | TRBV15 | . | CATGIGENYNSPLHF | TGTGCCACTGGGATTGGGGAAAACTATAATTCACCCCTCCACTTT
TRBJ2-3 | . | TRBV9 | . | CASSPGTLSTDTQYF | TGTGCCAGCAGCCCGGGGACCCTGAGCACAGATACGCAGTATTTT
TRBJ1-1 | . | TRBV4-2 | few | CASSQGGADTEAFF | TGTGCCAGCAGCCAAGGTGGGGCGGACACTGAAGCTTTCTTT
TRBJ2-1 | . | TRBV7-2 | . | CASSPSVGTLYNEQFF | TGTGCCAGCAGCCCGTCAGTCGGGACTCTCTACAATGAGCAGTTCTTC
TRBJ2-3 | TRBD2 | TRBV4-2 | . | CASSQDGASGGDTQYF | TGTGCCAGCAGCCAAGACGGAGCTAGCGGCGGGGATACGCAGTATTTT
TRBJ2-5 | TRBD2 | TRBV5-1 | . | CASSQPGLGEETQYF | TGCGCCAGCAGCCAACCGGGACTAGGGGAGGAGACCCAGTACTTC
TRBJ2-3 | TRBD1 | TRBV7-7 | . | CASSSGTGEASTDTQYF | TGTGCCAGCAGCTCCGGGACAGGGGAGGCTAGCACAGATACGCAGTATTTT
TRBJ1-3 | . | TRBV25-1 | . | CASSDYRTRSGNTIYF | TGTGCCAGCAGTGACTACAGGACCCGCTCTGGAAACACCATATATTTT
TRBJ1-5 | . | TRBV30 | once | CAWSHDLNQPQHF | TGTGCCTGGAGTCATGACCTCAATCAGCCCCAGCATTTT
TRBJ2-1 | TRBD2 | TRBV6-5 | . | CASRLAGGPTEQFF | TGTGCCAGCAGGTTAGCGGGAGGGCCGACTGAGCAGTTCTTC